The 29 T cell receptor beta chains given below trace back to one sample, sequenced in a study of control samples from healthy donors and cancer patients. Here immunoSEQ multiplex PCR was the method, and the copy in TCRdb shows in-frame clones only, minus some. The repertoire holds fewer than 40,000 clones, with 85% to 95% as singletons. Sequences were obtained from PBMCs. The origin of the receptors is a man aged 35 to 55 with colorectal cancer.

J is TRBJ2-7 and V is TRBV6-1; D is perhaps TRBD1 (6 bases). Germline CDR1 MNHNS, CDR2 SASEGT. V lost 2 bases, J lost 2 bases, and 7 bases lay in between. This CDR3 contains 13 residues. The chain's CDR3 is CASSEQGPYEQYF. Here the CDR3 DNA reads TGTGCCAGCAGTGAACAGGGGCCCTACGAGCAGTACTTC.

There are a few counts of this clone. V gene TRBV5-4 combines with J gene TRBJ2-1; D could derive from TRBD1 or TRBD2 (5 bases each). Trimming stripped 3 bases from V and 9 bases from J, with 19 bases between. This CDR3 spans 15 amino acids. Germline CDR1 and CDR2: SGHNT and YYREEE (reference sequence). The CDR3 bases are TGTGCCAGCAGCTGGGGACCGACCGGGTCCGCTGAGCAGTTCTTC. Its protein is CASSWGPTGSAEQFF. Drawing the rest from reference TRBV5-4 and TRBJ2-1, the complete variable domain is ETGVTQSPTHLIKTRGQQVTLRCSSQSGHNTVSWYQQALGQGPQFIFQYYREEENGRGNFPPRFSGLQFPNYSSELNVNALELDDSALYLCASSWGPTGSAEQFFGPGTRLTVL.

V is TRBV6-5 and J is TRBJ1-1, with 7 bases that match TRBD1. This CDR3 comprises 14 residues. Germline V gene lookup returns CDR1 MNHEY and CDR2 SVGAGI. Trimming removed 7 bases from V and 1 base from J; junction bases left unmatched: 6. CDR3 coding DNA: TGTGCCAGCACGTGGGGACAGCGGAACACTGAAGCTTTCTTT. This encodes CASTWGQRNTEAFF.

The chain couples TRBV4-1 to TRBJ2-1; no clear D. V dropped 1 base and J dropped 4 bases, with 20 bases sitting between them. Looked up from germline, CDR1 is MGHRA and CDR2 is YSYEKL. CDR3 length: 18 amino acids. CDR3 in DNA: TGCGCCAGCAGCCAAGCCACGCCACAGACAAATATTTACAATGAGCAGTTCTTC. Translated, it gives CASSQATPQTNIYNEQFF.

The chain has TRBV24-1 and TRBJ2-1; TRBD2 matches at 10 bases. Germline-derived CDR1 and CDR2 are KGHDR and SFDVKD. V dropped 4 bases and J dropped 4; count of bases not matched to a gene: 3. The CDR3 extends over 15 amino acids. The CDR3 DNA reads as TGTGCCACCAGTGACAGCGGGGGGGCTTACAATGAGCAGTTCTTC. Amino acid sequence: CATSDSGGAYNEQFF.

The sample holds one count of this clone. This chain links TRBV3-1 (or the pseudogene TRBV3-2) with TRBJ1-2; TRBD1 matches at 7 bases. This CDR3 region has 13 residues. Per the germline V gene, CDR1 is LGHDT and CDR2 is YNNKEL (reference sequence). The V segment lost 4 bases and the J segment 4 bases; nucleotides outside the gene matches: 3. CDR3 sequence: CASSPRQGYGYTF. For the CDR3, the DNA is TGTGCCAGCAGCCCGCGACAGGGCTATGGCTACACCTTC.

The CDR3 DNA reads TGTGCCTCCCATCGACAGGGAAGCGGCTACACCTTC. Translation gives CASHRQGSGYTF. The V gene is TRBV9, the J gene TRBJ1-2, with TRBD1 identical over 7 bases. This CDR3 is built from 12 residues. The ends lost 10 bases at V and 8 bases at J; junction bases unmatched: 11. Germline-derived CDR1 and CDR2 are SGDLS and YYNGEE. Based on the CDR3 plus reference TRBV9 and TRBJ1-2, the full variable domain is DSGVTQTPKHLITATGQRVTLRCSPRSGDLSVYWYQQSLDQGLQFLIQYYNGEERAKGNILERFSAQQFPDLHSELNLSSLELGDSALYFCASHRQGSGYTFGSGTRLTVV.

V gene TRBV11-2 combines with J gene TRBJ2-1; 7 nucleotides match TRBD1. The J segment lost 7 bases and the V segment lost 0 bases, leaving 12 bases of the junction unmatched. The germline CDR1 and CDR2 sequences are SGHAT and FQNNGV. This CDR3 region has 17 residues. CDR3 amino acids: CASSLDPPLVQGNEQFF. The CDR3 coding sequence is TGTGCCAGCAGCTTAGATCCCCCCCTAGTACAGGGGAATGAGCAGTTCTTC.

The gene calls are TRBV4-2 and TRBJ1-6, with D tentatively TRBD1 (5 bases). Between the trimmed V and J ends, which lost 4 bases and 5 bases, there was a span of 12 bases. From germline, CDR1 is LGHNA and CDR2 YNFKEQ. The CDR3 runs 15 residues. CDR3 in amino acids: CASSRAQVHNSPLHF. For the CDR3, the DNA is TGTGCCAGCAGCCGAGCACAGGTTCATAATTCACCCCTCCACTTT.

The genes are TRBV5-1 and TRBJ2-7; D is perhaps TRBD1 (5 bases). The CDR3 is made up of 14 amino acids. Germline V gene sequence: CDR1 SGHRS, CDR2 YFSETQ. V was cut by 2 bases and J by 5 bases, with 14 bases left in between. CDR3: CASSLSPGKNEQYF. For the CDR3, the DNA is TGCGCCAGCAGCTTATCGCCAGGGAAAAACGAGCAGTACTTC.

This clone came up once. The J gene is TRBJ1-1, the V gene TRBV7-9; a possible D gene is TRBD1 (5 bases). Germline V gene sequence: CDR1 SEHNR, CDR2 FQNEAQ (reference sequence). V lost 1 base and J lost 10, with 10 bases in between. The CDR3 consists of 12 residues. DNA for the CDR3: TGTGCCAGCAGCTTAGGCGGGGGTCGAGCTTTCTTT. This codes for CASSLGGGRAFF. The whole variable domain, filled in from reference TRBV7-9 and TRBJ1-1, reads DTGVSQNPRHKITKRGQNVTFRCDPISEHNRLYWYRQTLGQGPEFLTYFQNEAQLEKSRLLSDRFSAERPKGSFSTLEIQRTEQGDSAMYLCASSLGGGRAFFGQGTRLTVV.

In nucleotides, the CDR3 is TGTGCCAGCAGTGAATTAGGGTACAATGAGCAGTTCTTC. It codes for CASSELGYNEQFF. The V gene is TRBV6-1, the J gene TRBJ2-1; D not resolved. Germline V CDR1 and CDR2: MNHNS, SASEGT. Trimming removed 2 bases at V and 4 bases at J, with 6 bases between. CDR3 size: 13 residues.

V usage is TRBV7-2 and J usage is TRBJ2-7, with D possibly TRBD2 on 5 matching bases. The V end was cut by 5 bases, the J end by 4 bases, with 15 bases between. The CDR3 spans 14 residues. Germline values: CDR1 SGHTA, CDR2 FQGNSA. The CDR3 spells CASSPTRAPYEQYF. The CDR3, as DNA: TGTGCCAGCAGCCCAACTAGAGCCCCGTACGAGCAGTACTTC.

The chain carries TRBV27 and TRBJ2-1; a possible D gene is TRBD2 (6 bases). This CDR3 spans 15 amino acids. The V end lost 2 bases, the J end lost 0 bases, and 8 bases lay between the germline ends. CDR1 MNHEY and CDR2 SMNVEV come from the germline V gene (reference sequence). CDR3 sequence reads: CASSLGGPSYNEQFF. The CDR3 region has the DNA TGTGCCAGCAGTTTAGGAGGGCCCTCCTACAATGAGCAGTTCTTC.

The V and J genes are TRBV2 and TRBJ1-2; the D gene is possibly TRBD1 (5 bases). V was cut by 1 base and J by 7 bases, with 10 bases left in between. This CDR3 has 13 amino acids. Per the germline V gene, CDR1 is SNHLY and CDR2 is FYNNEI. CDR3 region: CASSEGGAGGYTF. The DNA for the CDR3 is TGTGCCAGCAGTGAAGGGGGCGCGGGTGGCTACACCTTC.

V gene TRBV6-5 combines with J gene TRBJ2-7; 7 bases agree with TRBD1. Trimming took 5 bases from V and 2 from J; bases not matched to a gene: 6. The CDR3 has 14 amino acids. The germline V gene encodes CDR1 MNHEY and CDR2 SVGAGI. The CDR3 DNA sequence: TGTGCCAGCAGTACCACCGGGACAGCCTACGAGCAGTACTTC. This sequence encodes CASSTTGTAYEQYF.

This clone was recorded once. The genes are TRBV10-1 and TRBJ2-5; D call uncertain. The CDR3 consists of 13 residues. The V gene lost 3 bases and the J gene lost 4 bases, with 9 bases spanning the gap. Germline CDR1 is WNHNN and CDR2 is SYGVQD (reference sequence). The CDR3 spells CASSEGIRETQYF. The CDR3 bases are TGCGCCAGCAGTGAAGGGATTAGAGAGACCCAGTACTTC.

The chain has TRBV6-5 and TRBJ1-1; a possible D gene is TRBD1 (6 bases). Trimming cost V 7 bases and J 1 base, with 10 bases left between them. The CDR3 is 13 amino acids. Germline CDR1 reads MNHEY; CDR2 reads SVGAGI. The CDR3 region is CASTVGQNTEAFF. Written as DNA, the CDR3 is TGTGCCAGCACTGTGGGACAGAACACTGAAGCTTTCTTT.

DNA for the CDR3: TGTGCCAGCAGCCTGGGGGCGATGAACACTGAAGCTTTCTTT. Its translation is CASSLGAMNTEAFF. This chain connects TRBV3-1 (or the pseudogene TRBV3-2) to TRBJ1-1, with D perhaps TRBD1 (6 bases). The CDR3 is made up of 14 amino acids. V lost 4 bases to trimming and J lost 0 bases, with 9 bases between them. Germline V gives CDR1 LGHDT, CDR2 YNNKEL (reference sequence).

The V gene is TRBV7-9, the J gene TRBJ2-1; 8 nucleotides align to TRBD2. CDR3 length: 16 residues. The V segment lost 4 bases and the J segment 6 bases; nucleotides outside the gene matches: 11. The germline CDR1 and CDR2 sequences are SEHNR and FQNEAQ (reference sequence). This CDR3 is CASSWVLAAPSNEQFF. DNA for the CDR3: TGTGCCAGCAGCTGGGTACTAGCGGCTCCGAGCAATGAGCAGTTCTTC.

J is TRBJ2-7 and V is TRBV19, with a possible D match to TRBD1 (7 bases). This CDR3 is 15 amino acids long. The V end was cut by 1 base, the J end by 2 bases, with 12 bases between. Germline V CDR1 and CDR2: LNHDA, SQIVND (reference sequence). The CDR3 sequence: CASSIGQGGTYEQYF. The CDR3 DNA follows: TGTGCCAGTAGTATAGGACAGGGAGGAACCTACGAGCAGTACTTC.

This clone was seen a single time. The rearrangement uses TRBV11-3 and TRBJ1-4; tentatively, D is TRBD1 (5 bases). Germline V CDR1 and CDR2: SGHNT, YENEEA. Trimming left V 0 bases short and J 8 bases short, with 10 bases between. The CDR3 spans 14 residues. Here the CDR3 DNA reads TGTGCCAGCAGCTTAGAGGGACCTCCCGAAAAACTGTTTTTT. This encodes CASSLEGPPEKLFF.

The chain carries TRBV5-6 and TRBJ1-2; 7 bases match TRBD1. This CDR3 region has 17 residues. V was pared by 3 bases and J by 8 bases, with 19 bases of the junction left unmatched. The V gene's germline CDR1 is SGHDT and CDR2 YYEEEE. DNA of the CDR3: TGTGCCAGCAGCTCCAATTCCCTAGGGGGCAATTCGGAGGGCTACACCTTC. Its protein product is CASSSNSLGGNSEGYTF.

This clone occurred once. The CDR3 spells CASSYPSRGFGPGWTEAFF. The CDR3 DNA is TGTGCCAGCAGTTACCCCTCCAGGGGATTTGGACCGGGGTGGACTGAAGCTTTCTTT. The rearrangement uses TRBV6-2 or TRBV6-3 and TRBJ1-1, with D possibly TRBD1 on 6 matching bases. CDR1 and CDR2 (germline): MNHEY, SVGEGT. The CDR3 extends over 19 amino acids. Trimming cost V 2 bases and J 5 bases, with 27 bases left between them.

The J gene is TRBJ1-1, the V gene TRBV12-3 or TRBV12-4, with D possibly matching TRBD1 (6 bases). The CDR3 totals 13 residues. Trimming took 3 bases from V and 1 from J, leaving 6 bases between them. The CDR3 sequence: CASSLTGNTEAFF. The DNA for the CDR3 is TGTGCCAGCAGTTTGACAGGGAACACTGAAGCTTTCTTT.

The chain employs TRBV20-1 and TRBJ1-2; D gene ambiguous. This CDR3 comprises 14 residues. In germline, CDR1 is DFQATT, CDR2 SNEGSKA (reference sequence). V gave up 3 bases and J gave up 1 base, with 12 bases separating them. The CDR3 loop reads CSASRQQINYGYTF. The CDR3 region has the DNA TGCAGTGCTAGTCGGCAGCAGATTAACTATGGCTACACCTTC.

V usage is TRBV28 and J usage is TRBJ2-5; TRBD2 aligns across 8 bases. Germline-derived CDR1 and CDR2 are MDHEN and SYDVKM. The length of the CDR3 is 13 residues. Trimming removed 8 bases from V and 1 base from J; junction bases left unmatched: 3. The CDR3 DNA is TGTGCCAGCGGTCGGGGGGGCCAAGAGACCCAGTACTTC. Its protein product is CASGRGGQETQYF.

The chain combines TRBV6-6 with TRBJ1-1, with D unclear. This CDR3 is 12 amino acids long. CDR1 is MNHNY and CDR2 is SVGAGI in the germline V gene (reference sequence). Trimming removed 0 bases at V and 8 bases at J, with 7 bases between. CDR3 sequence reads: CASSYSGGEAFF. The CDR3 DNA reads TGTGCCAGCAGTTACTCGGGAGGGGAAGCTTTCTTT.

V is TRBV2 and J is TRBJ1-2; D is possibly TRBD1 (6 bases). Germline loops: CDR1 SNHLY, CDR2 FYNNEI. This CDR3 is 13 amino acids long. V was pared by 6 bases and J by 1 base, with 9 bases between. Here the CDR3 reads CASRDSLNYGYTF. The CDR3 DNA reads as TGTGCCAGCAGGGACAGTCTTAACTATGGCTACACCTTC.